Listed below are T cell receptor beta chains from one sample, sequenced in a study of OX40 agonist ivuxolimab in advanced cancers. The table came from immunoSEQ multiplex PCR; TCRdb's copy has only in-frame clones and leaves some out. The table lists about 47,000 clones, around 86% of them singletons. The sample was CD4+ or CD8+ T cells sorted from blood, taken in a trial of the OX40 agonist ivuxolimab. The receptors originated from an adult with an advanced solid tumor such as melanoma, head and neck, liver or kidney cancer. Both conserved end residues are part of each CDR3. D genes are given only for firm matches. Clone sizes are given selectively: once, few, many, or a class where the clone is expanded.

clone size	J gene	D gene	V gene	CDR3 protein	CDR3 DNA
-	TRBJ1-5	TRBD1	TRBV6-1	CASRWTGSNQPQHF	TGTGCCAGCAGGTGGACAGGTAGCAATCAGCCCCAGCATTTT
-	TRBJ1-6	TRBD1	TRBV28	CASSHRGIDSPLHF	TGTGCCAGCAGTCACAGGGGGATCGATTCACCCCTCCACTTT
once	TRBJ1-1	TRBD1	TRBV29-1	CSVRQGIEAFF	TGCAGCGTCAGACAGGGAATAGAAGCTTTCTTT
-	TRBJ2-1	TRBD2	TRBV29-1	CSIRGLADSYNEQFF	TGCAGCATTCGAGGACTAGCGGACTCCTACAATGAGCAGTTCTTC
once	TRBJ1-2	-	TRBV9	CASSVEGDGYDYTF	TGTGCCAGCAGCGTAGAAGGGGACGGCTATGACTACACCTTC
-	TRBJ1-2	-	TRBV7-2	CASSLGGPYGYTF	TGTGCCAGCAGCTTAGGGGGACCCTATGGCTACACCTTC
-	TRBJ1-2	-	TRBV2	CASSEPDRANYGYTF	TGTGCCAGCAGTGAACCGGACAGAGCTAACTATGGCTACACCTTC
-	TRBJ1-3	-	TRBV11-3	CASSSWGLQDSGNTIYF	TGTGCCAGCAGCTCCTGGGGCCTACAGGACTCTGGAAACACCATATATTTT
-	TRBJ1-1	-	TRBV19	CASSIWGMNTEAFF	TGTGCCAGTAGTATCTGGGGGATGAACACTGAAGCTTTCTTT
medium-sized	TRBJ1-5	-	TRBV4-1	CASSPSSTGQPQHF	TGCGCCAGCAGCCCTTCCTCGACAGGACAGCCCCAGCATTTT
-	TRBJ1-2	-	TRBV7-9	CASSPSENYGYTF	TGTGCCAGCAGCCCCTCAGAGAACTATGGCTACACCTTC
-	TRBJ2-5	TRBD2	TRBV9	CASSPEGLAGRGYQETQYF	TGTGCCAGCAGCCCCGAGGGCCTAGCGGGAAGGGGGTACCAAGAGACCCAGTACTTC
-	TRBJ2-2	-	TRBV6-1	CASSEAGGRDTGELFF	TGTGCCAGCAGTGAAGCTGGGGGGCGGGACACCGGGGAGCTGTTTTTT
-	TRBJ1-1	-	TRBV11-2	CASSWDMNTEAFF	TGTGCCAGCAGCTGGGACATGAACACTGAAGCTTTCTTT
few	TRBJ1-3	-	TRBV7-9	CASSPLGNTIYF	TGTGCCAGCAGCCCCCTTGGAAACACCATATATTTT
-	TRBJ1-1	TRBD1	TRBV5-1	CASSLRQGSNTEAFF	TGCGCCAGCAGCCTTCGACAGGGTTCTAACACTGAAGCTTTCTTT
-	TRBJ2-3	-	TRBV6-6	CASSTRELMTDTQYF	TGTGCCAGCAGTACACGGGAGTTGATGACAGATACGCAGTATTTT
-	TRBJ2-1	-	TRBV18	CASSPLPGMGNEQFF	TGTGCCAGCTCACCACTCCCAGGGATGGGGAATGAGCAGTTCTTC
-	TRBJ2-1	TRBD2	TRBV7-9	CASSLVSGRDYNEQFF	TGTGCCAGCAGCTTAGTATCTGGGAGGGACTACAATGAGCAGTTCTTC
-	TRBJ2-7	TRBD2	TRBV30	CAWSVLREDHYEQYF	TGTGCCTGGAGTGTACTTCGGGAGGACCACTACGAGCAGTACTTC
-	TRBJ2-2	TRBD1	TRBV5-4	CASSLQGARGELFF	TGTGCCAGCAGCTTACAGGGGGCGAGGGGGGAGCTGTTTTTT
-	TRBJ2-7	TRBD2	TRBV4-1	CASSQDGGTSGYEQYF	TGCGCCAGCAGCCAAGATGGGGGGACTAGCGGATACGAGCAGTACTTC
few	TRBJ2-1	-	TRBV6-5	CASSSGDEQFF	TGTGCCAGCAGTTCAGGGGATGAGCAGTTCTTC
-	TRBJ2-5	-	TRBV10-3	CAISELSAETQYF	TGTGCCATCAGTGAGTTGAGCGCGGAGACCCAGTACTTC
-	TRBJ2-2	TRBD2	TRBV2	CASLGLAGTGELFF	TGTGCCAGCCTGGGGCTAGCGGGGACCGGGGAGCTGTTTTTT
-	TRBJ2-7	-	TRBV5-6	CASSVLRGDEQYF	TGTGCCAGCAGCGTACTCCGGGGTGACGAGCAGTACTTC
-	TRBJ2-7	-	TRBV7-9	CASSLVTQGGEQYF	TGTGCCAGCAGCTTAGTGACACAGGGTGGCGAGCAGTACTTC
few	TRBJ1-1	TRBD1	TRBV4-2	CASNIDREDTEAFF	TGTGCCAGCAACATCGACAGGGAGGACACTGAAGCTTTCTTT
-	TRBJ2-5	TRBD1	TRBV10-1	CASSRTGEEIQYF	TGCGCCAGCAGTAGGACAGGGGAAGAGATCCAGTACTTC
-	TRBJ1-1	-	TRBV29-1	CSVEPENTEAFF	TGCAGCGTTGAACCGGAGAACACTGAAGCTTTCTTT
-	TRBJ2-7	-	TRBV7-7	CASSPSRAPSYEQYF	TGTGCCAGCAGCCCAAGCCGGGCACCGTCCTACGAGCAGTACTTC
-	TRBJ2-1	TRBD1	TRBV5-6	CASSPSTGWSYNEQFF	TGTGCCAGCAGCCCCTCGACAGGGTGGTCCTACAATGAGCAGTTCTTC
-	TRBJ2-7	-	TRBV15	CATSAGGVYEQYF	TGTGCCACCAGCGCAGGGGGGGTCTACGAGCAGTACTTC
-	TRBJ1-1	-	TRBV30	CAWSPRVRGEAFF	TGTGCCTGGAGTCCACGTGTTAGGGGCGAAGCTTTCTTT
once	TRBJ1-1	-	TRBV27	CASSKASVSHLNTEAFF	TGTGCCAGCAGTAAGGCGAGCGTCTCGCACTTGAACACTGAAGCTTTCTTT
-	TRBJ2-7	-	TRBV4-3	CASSQDRNYEQYF	TGCGCCAGCAGCCAAGACCGGAACTACGAGCAGTACTTC
few	TRBJ2-4	-	TRBV7-8	CASSLNGQNIQYF	TGTGCCAGCAGCTTAAACGGACAAAACATTCAGTACTTC
once	TRBJ2-1	TRBD2	TRBV13	CASSHRLAGEDEQFF	TGTGCCAGCAGCCATAGACTAGCGGGAGAGGATGAGCAGTTCTTC
-	TRBJ2-2	-	TRBV6-5	CASSYSNRGTGELFF	TGTGCCAGCAGTTACTCGAACCGGGGAACCGGGGAGCTGTTTTTT
once	TRBJ2-7	TRBD2	TRBV28	CASTVAGSSYEQYF	TGTGCCAGCACCGTAGCGGGGAGCTCCTACGAGCAGTACTTC
-	TRBJ1-5	-	TRBV15	CATSRFPQAGSNQPQHF	TGTGCCACCAGCAGATTCCCGCAGGCGGGTAGCAATCAGCCCCAGCATTTT
-	TRBJ2-7	-	TRBV5-6	CASSLGPGSNEQYF	TGTGCCAGCAGCTTGGGCCCCGGGAGCAACGAGCAGTACTTC
-	TRBJ2-7	-	TRBV27	CASKVQGSYEQYF	TGTGCCAGCAAGGTCCAGGGTTCCTACGAGCAGTACTTC